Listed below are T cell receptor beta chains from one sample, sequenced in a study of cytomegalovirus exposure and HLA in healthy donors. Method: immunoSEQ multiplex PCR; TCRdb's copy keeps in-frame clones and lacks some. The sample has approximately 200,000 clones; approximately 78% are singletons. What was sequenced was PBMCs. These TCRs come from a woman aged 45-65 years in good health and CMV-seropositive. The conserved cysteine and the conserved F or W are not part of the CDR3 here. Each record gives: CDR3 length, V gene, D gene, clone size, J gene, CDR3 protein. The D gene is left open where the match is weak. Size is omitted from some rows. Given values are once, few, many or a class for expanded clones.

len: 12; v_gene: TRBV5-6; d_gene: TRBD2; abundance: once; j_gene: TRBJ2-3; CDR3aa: ASSFLGGSDTQY
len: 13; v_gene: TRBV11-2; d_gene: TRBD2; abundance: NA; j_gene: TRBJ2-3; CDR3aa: ASSLGGLAVQAQY
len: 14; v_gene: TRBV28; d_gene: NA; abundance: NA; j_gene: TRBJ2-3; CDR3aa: ASSLLQASGTDTQY
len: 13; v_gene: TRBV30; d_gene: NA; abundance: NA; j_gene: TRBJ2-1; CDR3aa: AWSVDSSANNEQF
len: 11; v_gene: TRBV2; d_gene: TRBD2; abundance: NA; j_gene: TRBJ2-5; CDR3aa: ASRTSGGETQY
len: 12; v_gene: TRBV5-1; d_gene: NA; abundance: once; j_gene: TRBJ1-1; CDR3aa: ASSRSLTSSEAF
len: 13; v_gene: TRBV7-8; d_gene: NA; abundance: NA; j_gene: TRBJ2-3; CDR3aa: ATARGLISTDTQY
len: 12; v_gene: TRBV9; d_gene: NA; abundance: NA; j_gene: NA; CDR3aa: ASSVGRVSYEQY
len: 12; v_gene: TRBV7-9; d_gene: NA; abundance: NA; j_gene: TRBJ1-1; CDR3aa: ASSSRGGSTEAF
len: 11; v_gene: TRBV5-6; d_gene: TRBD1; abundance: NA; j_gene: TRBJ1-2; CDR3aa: ASSPGQNGGYT
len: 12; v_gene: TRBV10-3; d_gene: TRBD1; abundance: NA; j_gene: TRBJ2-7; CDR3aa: ATSSRGPSYEQY
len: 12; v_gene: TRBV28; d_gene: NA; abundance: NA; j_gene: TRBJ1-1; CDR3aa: ASILGGGLTEAF
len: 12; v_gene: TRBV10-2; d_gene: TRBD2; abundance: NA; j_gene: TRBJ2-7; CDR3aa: ASSETSGKYEQY
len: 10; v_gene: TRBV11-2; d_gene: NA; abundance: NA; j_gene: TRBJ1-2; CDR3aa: ASSLDRYGYT
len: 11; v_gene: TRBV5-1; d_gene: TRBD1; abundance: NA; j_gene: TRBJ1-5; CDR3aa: ASSHRGGQPQH
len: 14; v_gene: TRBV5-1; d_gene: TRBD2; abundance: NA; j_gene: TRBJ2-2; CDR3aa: ASSSGLAGGIGELF
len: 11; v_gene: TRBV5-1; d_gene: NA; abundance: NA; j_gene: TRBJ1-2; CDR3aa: ASSFVGGDGYT
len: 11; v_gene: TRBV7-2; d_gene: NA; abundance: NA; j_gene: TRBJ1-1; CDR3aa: ASSSSMNTEAF
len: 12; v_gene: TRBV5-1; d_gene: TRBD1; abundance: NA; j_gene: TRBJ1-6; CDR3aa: ASSRGQSGSPLH
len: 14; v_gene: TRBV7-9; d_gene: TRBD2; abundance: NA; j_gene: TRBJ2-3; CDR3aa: ASAPGTSGNTDTQY
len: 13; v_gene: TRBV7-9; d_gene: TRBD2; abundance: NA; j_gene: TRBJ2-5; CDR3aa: SSSKGLAGTETQY
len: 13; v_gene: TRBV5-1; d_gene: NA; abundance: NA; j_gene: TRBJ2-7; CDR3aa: ASSKDNTAPYEQY
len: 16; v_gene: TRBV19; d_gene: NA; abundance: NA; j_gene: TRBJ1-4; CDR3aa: ASSMRKNFLATNEKLF
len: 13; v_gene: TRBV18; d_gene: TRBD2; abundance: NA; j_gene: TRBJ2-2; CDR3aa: ASSATSGATGELF
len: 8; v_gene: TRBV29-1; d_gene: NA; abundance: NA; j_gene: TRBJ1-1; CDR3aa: SVDAGEAF
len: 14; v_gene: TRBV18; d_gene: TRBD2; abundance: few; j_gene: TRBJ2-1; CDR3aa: ASSPGLANSYNEQF
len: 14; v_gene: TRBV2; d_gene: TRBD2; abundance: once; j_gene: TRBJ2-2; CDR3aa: ASRIAGGQNTGELF
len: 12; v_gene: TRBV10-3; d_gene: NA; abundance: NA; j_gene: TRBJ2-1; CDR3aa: AISELGGGNEQF
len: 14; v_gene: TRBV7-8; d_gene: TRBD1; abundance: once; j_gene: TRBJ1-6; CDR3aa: ASSLMGQTYNSPLH
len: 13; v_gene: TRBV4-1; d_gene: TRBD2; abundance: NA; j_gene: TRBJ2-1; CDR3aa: ASSRLSGGTNEQF
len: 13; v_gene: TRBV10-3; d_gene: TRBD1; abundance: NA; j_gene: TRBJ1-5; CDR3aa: ATGLRPGGKEPQH
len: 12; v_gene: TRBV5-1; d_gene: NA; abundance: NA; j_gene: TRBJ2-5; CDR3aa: ASSFSGVAETQY
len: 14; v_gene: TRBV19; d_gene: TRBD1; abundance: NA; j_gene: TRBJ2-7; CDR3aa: ASSDGQGHPSYEQY
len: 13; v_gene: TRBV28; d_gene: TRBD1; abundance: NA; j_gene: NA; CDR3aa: ASIPAGQGPYEQY
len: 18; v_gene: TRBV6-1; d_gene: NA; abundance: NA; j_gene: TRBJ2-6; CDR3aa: ASSDPGFNIPLSGANGLT
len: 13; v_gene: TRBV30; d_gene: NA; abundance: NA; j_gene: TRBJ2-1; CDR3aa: ACSPEGGSYNEQF
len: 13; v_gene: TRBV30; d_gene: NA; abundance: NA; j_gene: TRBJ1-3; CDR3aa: AWSSRRGPGNTIY
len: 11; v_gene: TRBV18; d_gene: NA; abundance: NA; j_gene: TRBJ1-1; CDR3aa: ASSPRAGTEAF
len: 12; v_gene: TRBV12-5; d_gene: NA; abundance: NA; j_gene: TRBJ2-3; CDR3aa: ASGSGVSTDTQY
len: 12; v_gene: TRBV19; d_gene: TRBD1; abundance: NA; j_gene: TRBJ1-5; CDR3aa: ASSGTGGSGAQH
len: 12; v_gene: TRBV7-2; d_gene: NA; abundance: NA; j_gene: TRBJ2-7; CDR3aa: ASSSNGHSYEQY
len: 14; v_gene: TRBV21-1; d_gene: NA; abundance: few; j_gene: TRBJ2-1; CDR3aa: ASNPWGEGPYNEQF
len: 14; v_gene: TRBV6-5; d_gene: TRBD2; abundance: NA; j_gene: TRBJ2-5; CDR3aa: ASSSTTSGSGKTQY
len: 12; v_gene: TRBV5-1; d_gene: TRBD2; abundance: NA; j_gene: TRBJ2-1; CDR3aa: ASSLIAGGGEQF
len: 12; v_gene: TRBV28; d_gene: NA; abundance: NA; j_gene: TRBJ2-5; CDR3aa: ASSPPAGLGTQY
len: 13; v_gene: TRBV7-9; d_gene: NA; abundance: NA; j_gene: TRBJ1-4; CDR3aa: ASSVEYGDNEKLF
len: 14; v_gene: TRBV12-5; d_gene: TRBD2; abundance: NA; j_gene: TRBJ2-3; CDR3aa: ASGLKTSGPTDTQY
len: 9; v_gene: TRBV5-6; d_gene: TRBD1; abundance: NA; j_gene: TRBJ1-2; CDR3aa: ASSPGTGIT
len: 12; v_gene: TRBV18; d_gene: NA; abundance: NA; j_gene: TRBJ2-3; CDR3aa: ASSPGAVTDTQY
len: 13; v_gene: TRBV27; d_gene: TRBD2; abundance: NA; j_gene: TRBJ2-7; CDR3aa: ASSLRSGGPYEQY